This T cell receptor (beta chain) was captured in a study of response to subunit inactivated influenza vaccine. Study outcomes and limitations: That few new T cells are recruited by each seasonal influenza vaccination was the authors' suggestion.

This clonotype has a count of ten or more. No antigen is known for it. V lost 4 bases and J lost 5, with 19 bases in between. The length of the CDR3 is 15 residues. Germline CDR1 and CDR2: DFQATT and SNEGSKA (reference sequence). TCRdb re-called the RT-PCR reads through MiXCR, storing one row per CDR3 protein. The data hold 650,000 to 700,000 distinct CDR3 sequences, with 15% to 17% observed a single time. This TCR came from a man aged 50 to 59 who received an inactivated influenza vaccine. This specimen consisted of PBMCs from blood, obtained 11 to 12 days after vaccination. The chain links TRBV20-1 to TRBJ2-3, with D possibly TRBD1 on 6 matching bases. This chain's CDR3 is CSAIPPGGREDTQYF. For the CDR3, the DNA is TGCAGTGCTATACCACCTGGGGGCCGGGAAGATACGCAGTATTTT.